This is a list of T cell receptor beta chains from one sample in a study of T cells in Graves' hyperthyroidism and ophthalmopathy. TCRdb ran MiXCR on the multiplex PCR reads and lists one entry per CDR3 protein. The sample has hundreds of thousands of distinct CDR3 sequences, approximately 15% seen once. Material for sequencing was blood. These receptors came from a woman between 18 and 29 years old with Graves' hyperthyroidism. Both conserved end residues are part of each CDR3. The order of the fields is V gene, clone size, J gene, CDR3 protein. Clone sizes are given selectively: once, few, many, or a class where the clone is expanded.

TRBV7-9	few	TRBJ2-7	CASSLGSAEQYF
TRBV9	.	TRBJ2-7	CASSSHGGLASEQYF
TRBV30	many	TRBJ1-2	CAWSAGGSYGYTF
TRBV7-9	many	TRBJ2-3	CASSPEGGPLTDTQYF
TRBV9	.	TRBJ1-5	CASSFNGVQPQHF
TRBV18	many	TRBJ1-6	CASSPDRGNSPLHF
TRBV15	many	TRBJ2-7	CATSARSGSYEQYF
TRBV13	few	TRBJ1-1	CASSFRDPKSEAFF
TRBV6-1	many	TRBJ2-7	CASSPNRGVTYEQYF
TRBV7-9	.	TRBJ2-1	CATQGTENNEQFF
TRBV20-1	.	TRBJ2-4	CSARELRGGIQYF
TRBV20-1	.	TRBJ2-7	CSARAGTRNGEQYF
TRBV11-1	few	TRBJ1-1	CAGSLYKGVGEAFF
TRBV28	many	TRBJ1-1	CASSLRGLNTEAFF
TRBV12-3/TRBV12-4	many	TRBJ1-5	CASSPTGGLSNQPQHF
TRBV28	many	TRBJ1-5	CASSPTGRGNQPQHF
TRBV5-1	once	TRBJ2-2	CASSLGRQTNTGELFF
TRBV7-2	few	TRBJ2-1	CASRQTSGSSYNEQFF
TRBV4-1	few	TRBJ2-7	CASSQDQGLAGYEQYF
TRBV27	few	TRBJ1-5	CASSLFPPGWGRNQPQHF
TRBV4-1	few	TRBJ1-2	CASSQDGTGGYGYTF
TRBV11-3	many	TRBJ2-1	CASSPRGLTVTPEQFF
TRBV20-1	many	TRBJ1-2	CSASLDRLNLYGYTF
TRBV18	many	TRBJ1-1	CASSRWTGEVTEAFF
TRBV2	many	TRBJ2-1	CASSGRLADTRKSSYNEQFF
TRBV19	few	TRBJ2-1	CASSIGGTYNEQFF
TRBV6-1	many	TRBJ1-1	CASRANTEAFF
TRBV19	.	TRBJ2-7	CASSIVGSGSSYEQYF
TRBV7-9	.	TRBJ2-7	CASSLDNDGQSPYEQYF
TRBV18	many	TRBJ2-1	CASSPPTIGYNEQFF
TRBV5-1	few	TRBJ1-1	CASSPRGGRLNTEAFF
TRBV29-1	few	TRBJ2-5	CSVWGRGRHQETQYF
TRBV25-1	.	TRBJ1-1	CASSYREGTEAFF
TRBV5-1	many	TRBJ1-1	CASSSQDQGFSTEAFF
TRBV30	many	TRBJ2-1	CAWSSSQGLGYYNEQFF
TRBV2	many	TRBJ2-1	CASSTRGGVEQFF
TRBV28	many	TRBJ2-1	CASSSSPRTGWSYNEQFF
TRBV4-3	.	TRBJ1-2	CASSQVESSVKGYTF
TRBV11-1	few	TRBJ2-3	CASSLIRRGQKGPTDTQYF
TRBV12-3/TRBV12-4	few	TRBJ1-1	CASRKIGDTEAFF
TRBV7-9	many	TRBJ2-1	CATDDREQFF
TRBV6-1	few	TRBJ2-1	CASSFEAGNTEQFF
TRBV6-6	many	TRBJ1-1	CASSYLGGRTEAFF
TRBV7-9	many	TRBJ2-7	CASSYIQGTNEQYF
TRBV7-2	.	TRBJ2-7	CASSLLEGAYEQYF
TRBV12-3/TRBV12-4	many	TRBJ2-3	CASRSPTGGGTDTQYF
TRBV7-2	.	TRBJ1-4	CASSLVGREKLFF
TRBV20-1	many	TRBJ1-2	CSVKDGGGRNYGYTF
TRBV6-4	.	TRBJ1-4	CAPLRVVNEKLFF
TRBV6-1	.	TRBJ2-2	CASRSGTGGNTGELFF
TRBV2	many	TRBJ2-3	CASRGQADTQYF
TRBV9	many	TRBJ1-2	CASSDQTGFTNYGYTF
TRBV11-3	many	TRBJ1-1	CASTLGQGGTEAFF
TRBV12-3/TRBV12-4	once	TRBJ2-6	CASCRASGANVLTF
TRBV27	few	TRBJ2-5	CASSPGDPNLETQYF
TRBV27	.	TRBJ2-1	CASRTGTNNEQFF
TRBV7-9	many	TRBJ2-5	CASSAYTGEWAQYF
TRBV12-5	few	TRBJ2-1	CASGPGGAGGYNEQFF